Each of the 29 T cell receptor beta chains below was sequenced from the same sample in a study of cytomegalovirus exposure and HLA in healthy donors. The PCR had 60 Vbeta and 13 Jbeta primers. Profiling relied on immunoSEQ multiplex PCR, and the TCRdb table lists in-frame clones only, not all of them. The sample lists around 250,000 clones, about 80% occurring once. Sequenced sample: PBMCs. Source of these receptors: a woman in her sixties or seventies in good health and CMV-seropositive.

CDR3 sequence reads: CASSGLDRGNHEAFF. The CDR3 DNA sequence: TGTGCCAGCAGTGGGCTCGACAGGGGCAACCATGAAGCTTTCTTT. The rearrangement joins TRBV6-1 to TRBJ1-1; 8 nucleotides match TRBD1. The CDR3 is 15 amino acids. Germline lookup yields CDR1 MNHNS and CDR2 SASEGT. J lost 7 bases, V lost 4 bases, and 11 bases had no gene match.

This clone was recorded once. CDR3 sequence reads: CASNLIGQPVSGNTIYF. The CDR3 DNA is TGTGCCAGCAACCTTATCGGACAGCCGGTCTCTGGAAACACCATATATTTT. The chain has TRBV28 and TRBJ1-3, with a possible D match to TRBD1 (6 bases). The CDR3 covers 17 residues. V dropped 7 bases and J dropped 0 bases, with 19 bases sitting between them. Germline CDR1 and CDR2: MDHEN and SYDVKM.

The chain couples TRBV27 to TRBJ1-6; D is perhaps TRBD1 (5 bases). Trimming cost V 4 bases and J 9 bases, with 19 bases left between them. Germline CDR1 is MNHEY and CDR2 is SMNVEV (reference sequence). The CDR3 extends over 16 amino acids. The CDR3 DNA is TGTGCCAGCAGTTCAGCCATGGGGACTTCCAGTTCACCCCTCCACTTT. Translation: CASSSAMGTSSSPLHF.

The chain couples TRBV4-1 to TRBJ2-1; D unresolved. Between the trimmed V and J ends, which lost 0 bases and 12 bases, there was a span of 9 bases. The CDR3 length is 12 residues. CDR1 and CDR2 from the germline V gene are MGHRA and YSYEKL. In DNA form, the CDR3 reads TGCGCCAGCAGCCAAGATCGGAGCGCGCAGTTCTTC. Protein sequence: CASSQDRSAQFF.

The chain employs TRBV6-5 and TRBJ1-2, with TRBD1 identical over 9 bases. The V gene's germline CDR1 is MNHEY and CDR2 SVGAGI. The CDR3 has 14 residues. V lost 4 bases to trimming and J lost 8 bases; unmatched junction nucleotides: 8. The CDR3 is CASSSRTGAAGYTF. In DNA form, the CDR3 reads TGTGCCAGCAGTTCCCGGACAGGGGCGGCCGGCTACACCTTC.

The sample holds one count of this clone. The CDR3 is CASSRLAWSSYEQYF. The DNA of the CDR3 is TGCGCCAGCAGTCGACTAGCTTGGAGCTCCTACGAGCAGTACTTC. The chain is built from TRBV5-1 and TRBJ2-7; 7 positions agree with TRBD2. The trim removed 5 bases at V and 0 bases at J, leaving 8 bases unmatched. The V gene's germline CDR1 is SGHRS and CDR2 YFSETQ. The CDR3 spans 15 residues.

This chain joins TRBV2 and TRBJ2-1; 8 nucleotides line up with TRBD2. The trim removed 4 bases at V and 1 base at J, leaving 3 bases unmatched. The length of the CDR3 is 15 residues. The germline gives CDR1 SNHLY, CDR2 FYNNEI. CDR3 in amino acids: CASSGTSGSYNEQFF. In DNA form, the CDR3 reads TGTGCCAGCAGTGGAACTAGCGGTTCCTACAATGAGCAGTTCTTC.

V gene TRBV28 combines with J gene TRBJ2-4; a possible D gene is TRBD1 (6 bases). CDR3 length: 17 amino acids. The V end lost 2 bases, the J end lost 0 bases, and 14 bases lay between the germline ends. Germline V gene lookup returns CDR1 MDHEN and CDR2 SYDVKM. The CDR3 DNA reads TGTGCCAGCAGTTTAGCCAGGGGCTTAATAGCCAAAAACATTCAGTACTTC. Protein sequence: CASSLARGLIAKNIQYF. Complete variable domain (other parts from reference TRBV28 and TRBJ2-4): DVKVTQSSRYLVKRTGEKVFLECVQDMDHENMFWYRQDPGLGLRLIYFSYDVKMKEKGDIPEGYSVSREKKERFSLILESASTNQTSMYLCASSLARGLIAKNIQYFGAGTRLSVL.

J is TRBJ2-1 and V is TRBV27; 7 bases agree with TRBD2. CDR1 and CDR2 from the germline V gene are MNHEY and SMNVEV (reference sequence). This CDR3 contains 15 residues. Trimming at V came to 6 bases and at J to 5 bases, leaving 10 bases not matched to a gene. This CDR3 reads CASSPRWAGDNEQFF. The CDR3 region has the DNA TGTGCCAGCAGCCCCAGATGGGCGGGAGACAATGAGCAGTTCTTC.

This clone has a single count. The chain combines TRBV15 with TRBJ1-3; TRBD1 matches at 7 bases. Germline V gene sequence: CDR1 LNHNV, CDR2 YYDKDF (reference sequence). Trimming removed 4 bases from V and 4 bases from J; junction bases left unmatched: 4. The CDR3 sequence is 14 residues long. The CDR3 DNA is TGTGCCACCAGCATGCCGGGACAGGGAAACACCATATATTTT. It is translated as CATSMPGQGNTIYF.

The V call is TRBV6-1, the J call TRBJ1-5, with a possible D match to TRBD1 (6 bases). This CDR3 is 18 amino acids long. V gave up 0 bases and J gave up 3 bases, with 18 bases separating them. Germline assignment: CDR1 MNHNS and CDR2 SASEGT. The CDR3, as DNA: TGTGCCAGCAGTGAAGCGAGGAACAGGGCGGCCGCCAATCAGCCCCAGCATTTT. Translated, it gives CASSEARNRAAANQPQHF.

The rearrangement joins TRBV29-1 to TRBJ2-1, with 9 bases that match TRBD2. This CDR3 has 12 residues. Germline CDR1 is SQVTM and CDR2 is ANQGSEA. The DNA of the CDR3 is TGCACCGGACTAGCGAACTACAATGAGCAGTTCTTC. This encodes CTGLANYNEQFF.

The V call is TRBV5-4, the J call TRBJ1-2; TRBD1 might be the D (5 bases). The CDR3 runs 15 residues. Trimming took 0 bases from V and 4 from J, leaving 13 bases between them. The V gene's germline CDR1 is SGHNT and CDR2 YYREEE (reference sequence). Here the CDR3 DNA reads TGTGCCAGCAGCTTGGCGGGTCAGGGAGGCTATGGCTACACCTTC. Translated, it gives CASSLAGQGGYGYTF.

The chain has TRBV5-1 and TRBJ2-5; D perhaps matches TRBD1 (6 bases). Trimming stripped 8 bases from V and 3 bases from J, with 17 bases between. The CDR3 is made up of 14 amino acids. Germline V lookup: CDR1 SGHRS, CDR2 YFSETQ. The chain's CDR3 is CASSNGGDEETQYF. The CDR3 DNA reads as TGCGCCAGTTCCAATGGGGGCGACGAAGAGACCCAGTACTTC.

The genes are TRBV5-1 and TRBJ2-7, with 7 nucleotides matching TRBD2. Germline-derived CDR1 and CDR2 are SGHRS and YFSETQ. The CDR3 runs 14 residues. The junction had 4 bases not matched to a gene; V was cut back by 0 bases and J by 4 bases. CDR3 DNA: TGCGCCAGCAGCTTGGGCGGGAGAGAGTACGAGCAGTACTTC. Its protein product is CASSLGGREYEQYF. Based on the CDR3 plus reference TRBV5-1 and TRBJ2-7, the full variable domain is KAGVTQTPRYLIKTRGQQVTLSCSPISGHRSVSWYQQTPGQGLQFLFEYFSETQRNKGNFPGRFSGRQFSNSRSEMNVSTLELGDSALYLCASSLGGREYEQYFGPGTRLTVT.

The chain has TRBV5-1 and TRBJ2-1, with TRBD2 identical over 14 bases. J was trimmed by 10 bases and V by 0 bases; bases with no gene match: 3. CDR1 is SGHRS, CDR2 YFSETQ, per germline. The CDR3 contains 15 residues. CDR3 amino acids: CASSLGLAGGPEQFF. The CDR3 DNA reads TGCGCCAGCAGCTTGGGACTAGCGGGAGGGCCCGAGCAGTTCTTC.

The chain combines TRBV30 with TRBJ1-2; possibly TRBD1 for D (6 bases). CDR3 length: 13 residues. In germline, CDR1 is GTSNPN, CDR2 SVGIG (reference sequence). V shed 2 bases and J shed 7 bases, with 14 bases lying between them. The CDR3 sequence is CAWSLPGQGGYTF. CDR3 nucleotides: TGTGCCTGGAGTCTTCCGGGACAAGGTGGCTACACCTTC.

V gene TRBV19 combines with J gene TRBJ2-7, with D possibly being TRBD1 (6 bases). The CDR3 is made up of 13 amino acids. The V gene lost 3 bases and the J gene lost 6 bases, with 12 bases spanning the gap. Germline V gene data show CDR1 as LNHDA and CDR2 as SQIVND (reference sequence). CDR3 coding DNA: TGTGCCAGTAGTATCAACCTCAGGGGCGAGCAGTACTTC. Protein product: CASSINLRGEQYF.

V and J are TRBV25-1 and TRBJ2-7, with D unresolved. V shed 4 bases and J shed 3 bases, with 4 bases lying between them. Germline CDR1 is MGHDK and CDR2 is SYGVNS. CDR3 length equals 11 residues. CDR3 in DNA: TGTGCCAGCAGTGTGTACTACGAGCAGTACTTC. Its protein product is CASSVYYEQYF.

V gene TRBV10-3 combines with J gene TRBJ1-2; D possibly corresponds to TRBD1 (6 bases). Trimming stripped 4 bases from V and 8 bases from J, with 14 bases between. CDR3 length equals 13 residues. CDR1 and CDR2 (germline): ENHRY, SYGVKD. CDR3 residues: CAISASQGDGYTF. In DNA, the CDR3 is TGTGCCATCAGTGCATCACAGGGCGACGGCTACACCTTC.

The V gene is TRBV28, the J gene TRBJ1-5, with D possibly being TRBD1 (6 bases). Deletions cut 3 bases from V and 1 base from J, with 16 bases between. CDR3 length equals 17 residues. Germline V CDR1 and CDR2: MDHEN, SYDVKM. Written as DNA, the CDR3 is TGTGCCAGCAGTTTTTTTTCCAGGGGTGTAAGCAATCAGCCCCAGCATTTT. It codes for CASSFFSRGVSNQPQHF.

V gene TRBV6-5 combines with J gene TRBJ1-2; a weak D match, TRBD1 (6 bases). CDR3 length: 13 residues. V lost 6 bases and J 2 bases, leaving 10 bases between the germline ends. Germline assignment: CDR1 MNHEY and CDR2 SVGAGI. In nucleotides, the CDR3 is TGTGCCAGCAGCAGGGACAAGAACTATGGCTACACCTTC. Encoded protein: CASSRDKNYGYTF.

The chain joins TRBV6-1 to TRBJ2-1; 9 nucleotides align to TRBD2. The V and J ends lost 1 base and 4 bases, in that order; junction bases with no gene match: 2. The CDR3 is 15 amino acids. Germline CDR1 reads MNHNS; CDR2 reads SASEGT. The CDR3 sequence: CASSEGTSEYNEQFF. The CDR3 nucleotides are TGTGCCAGCAGTGAAGGGACTAGCGAGTACAATGAGCAGTTCTTC.

The V gene is TRBV4-1, the J gene TRBJ2-1, with 8 bases matching TRBD2. Germline assignment: CDR1 MGHRA and CDR2 YSYEKL. The CDR3 covers 15 residues. The V gene end was trimmed by 2 bases and the J gene end by 7 bases; junction bases not matched to a gene: 7. CDR3 bases: TGCGCCAGCAGCCAACCCGGGACTAGATCGAATGAGCAGTTCTTC. Its translation: CASSQPGTRSNEQFF.

This chain links TRBV18 with TRBJ1-3; the D gene is possibly TRBD1 (6 bases). Trimming shortened V by 1 base and J by 0 bases, and 10 bases separated the two germline ends. The CDR3 spans 16 residues. Germline CDR1 and CDR2: KGHSH and LQKENI. CDR3 nucleotides: TGTGCCAGCTCACCACGGGACACCGGCTCTGGAAACACCATATATTTT. This gives the protein CASSPRDTGSGNTIYF. The whole variable domain, filled in from reference TRBV18 and TRBJ1-3, reads NAGVMQNPRHLVRRRGQEARLRCSPMKGHSHVYWYRQLPEEGLKFMVYLQKENIIDESGMPKERFSAEFPKEGPSILRIQQVVRGDSAAYFCASSPRDTGSGNTIYFGEGSWLTVV.

This chain joins TRBV7-3 and TRBJ2-3; 9 nucleotides align to TRBD1. Germline assignment: CDR1 SGHTA and CDR2 FQGTGA. The CDR3 covers 16 residues. J gave up 2 bases and V 1 base, and 4 bases lay outside the gene matches. The CDR3 sequence is CASSLRGTGNTDTQYF. The CDR3 DNA is TGTGCCAGCAGCTTAAGGGGGACAGGGAACACAGATACGCAGTATTTT.

Of note for this clone: An end of the junction does not agree with germline; a read error may underlie this. This chain joins TRBV29-1 and TRBJ2-1, with 12 positions matching TRBD2. CDR1 SQVTM and CDR2 ANQGSEA come from the germline V gene. The CDR3 sequence is 16 residues long. CDR3 sequence: CSVVTGTSGPYNGQFF. CDR3 DNA: TGCAGCGTGGTCACCGGGACTAGCGGGCCCTACAATGGGCAGTTCTTC.

The chain links TRBV19 to TRBJ1-1; D unclear. The CDR3 is made up of 15 amino acids. Trimming removed 5 bases at V and 0 bases at J, with 13 bases between. Germline CDR1 LNHDA, CDR2 SQIVND (reference sequence). In DNA, the CDR3 is TGTGCCAGTAGTCTCTACTTCCGGGTGAACACTGAAGCTTTCTTT. It encodes CASSLYFRVNTEAFF. The entire variable domain, with the rest obtained from reference TRBV19 and TRBJ1-1, is as follows: DGGITQSPKYLFRKEGQNVTLSCEQNLNHDAMYWYRQDPGQGLRLIYYSQIVNDFQKGDIAEGYSVSREKKESFPLTVTSAQKNPTAFYLCASSLYFRVNTEAFFGQGTRLTVV.

This clone occurred once. The chain links TRBV27 to TRBJ2-1; D is uncertain. Germline CDR1 reads MNHEY; CDR2 reads SMNVEV (reference sequence). V lost 2 bases and J lost 6, with 2 bases in between. The CDR3 has 11 amino acids. In nucleotides, the CDR3 is TGTGCCAGCAGTTTACTCAATGAGCAGTTCTTC. This codes for CASSLLNEQFF.